These 10 T cell receptor beta chains originate from one sample sequenced in a study of cytomegalovirus exposure and HLA in healthy donors (dated by TCRdb to about 2017). Receptor amplification or capture employed the immunoSEQ multiplex PCR assay. A mixture of 60 forward primers for TCR Vbeta segments and 13 reverse primers for TCR Jbeta segments was used in the multiplex PCR. TCRdb holds this immuneACCESS table with in-frame rearrangements only. Some clones are missing; in checked studies, unresolved V genes explain under half, and the rest has no known cause. The sample records roughly 290,000 clones, about four fifths of which are singletons. Around 0.33% of the sample is in the top ten clones. The sequenced sample consisted of PBMCs. The receptors stem from a girl aged 2 to 9 in good health and CMV-seronegative.

The rearrangement uses TRBV7-9 and TRBJ1-1, with D possibly being TRBD1 (5 bases). This CDR3 spans 14 amino acids. V was shortened by 1 base and J by 4 bases, with 10 bases between the two germline ends. Germline loops: CDR1 SEHNR, CDR2 FQNEAQ (reference sequence). The CDR3 DNA reads TGTGCCAGCAGCTTAGACAGGACTAGCACTGAAGCTTTCTTT. This codes for CASSLDRTSTEAFF.

This clone has a single count. The junction departs from germline at one end; a sequencing error may be responsible. The chain joins TRBV5-6 to TRBJ1-2; no clear D. In germline, CDR1 is SGHDT, CDR2 YYEEEE. This CDR3 region has 11 residues. CDR3 sequence: CASSLGEGSSF. The DNA of the CDR3 is TGTGCCAGCAGCTTAGGAGAGGGTTCCTCCTTC.

This clone was seen a handful of times. The chain employs TRBV27 and TRBJ2-7; tentatively, D is TRBD1 (5 bases). Trimming left V 0 bases short and J 0 bases short, with 12 bases between. The CDR3 loop spans 16 amino acids. Germline V gene lookup returns CDR1 MNHEY and CDR2 SMNVEV (reference sequence). DNA of the CDR3: TGTGCCAGCAGTTTATCCCGACAGCGCCGCTCCTACGAGCAGTACTTC. This translates into CASSLSRQRRSYEQYF.

This clone has just one count. V gene TRBV28 combines with J gene TRBJ2-1; TRBD1 aligns across 10 bases. CDR3 size: 17 residues. After removal of 3 bases from V and 7 bases from J, the junction contained 12 bases not matched to a gene. Germline V CDR1 and CDR2: MDHEN, SYDVKM. CDR3 sequence: CASSFIFLGQGNNEQFF. The CDR3 DNA sequence: TGTGCCAGCAGTTTTATATTTCTGGGACAGGGGAATAATGAGCAGTTCTTC.

The genes are TRBV27 and TRBJ2-7; D uncertain. The germline gives CDR1 MNHEY, CDR2 SMNVEV (reference sequence). With 4 bases removed from V and 7 bases from J, the gap between germline ends came to 8 bases. This CDR3 is 11 amino acids long. CDR3 in amino acids: CASSSRWEQYF. The DNA for the CDR3 is TGTGCCAGCAGTTCTCGGTGGGAGCAGTACTTC.

The gene calls are TRBV2 and TRBJ2-1; 10 bases are a match to TRBD2. The germline V gene encodes CDR1 SNHLY and CDR2 FYNNEI. V trimming: 5 bases; J trimming: 3 bases; junction bases outside the gene matches: 7. This CDR3 region has 16 residues. CDR3 coding DNA: TGTGCCAGCAGTCCCCGACTAGCGGGTAGCTACAATGAGCAGTTCTTC. It specifies CASSPRLAGSYNEQFF.

This rearrangement joins TRBV27 to TRBJ1-6; 8 nucleotides align to TRBD1. V dropped 2 bases and J dropped 10; count of bases not matched to a gene: 10. Germline V gene data show CDR1 as MNHEY and CDR2 as SMNVEV (reference sequence). The CDR3 extends over 16 amino acids. The CDR3 DNA reads TGTGCCAGCAGTTTAAGTCAGGGGGCGCAACAGTCACCCCTCCACTTT. Translation gives CASSLSQGAQQSPLHF.

The chain joins TRBV6-5 to TRBJ2-7; D is uncertain. With 3 bases removed from V and 7 bases from J, the gap between germline ends came to 13 bases. Germline V gene data show CDR1 as MNHEY and CDR2 as SVGAGI. The CDR3 is 13 amino acids. The CDR3 DNA reads as TGTGCCAGCAGTTATCGAGGTTCCTGGGAGCAGTACTTC. Protein product: CASSYRGSWEQYF.

The J gene is TRBJ1-1, the V gene TRBV27; a weak D match, TRBD1 (5 bases). There are 14 residues in the CDR3. Trimming left V 7 bases short and J 8 bases short, with 20 bases between. CDR1 MNHEY and CDR2 SMNVEV come from the germline V gene (reference sequence). CDR3 coding DNA: TGTGCCAGCATTCAGTCAGGGATATTGAGAGAAGCTTTCTTT. This translates into CASIQSGILREAFF.

This clone appeared once. The V call is TRBV2, the J call TRBJ1-6, with 7 nucleotides matching TRBD1. J was trimmed by 5 bases and V by 10 bases; bases with no gene match: 8. This CDR3 contains 14 residues. Germline V gives CDR1 SNHLY, CDR2 FYNNEI. DNA for the CDR3: TGTGCCACTAGGCGAGGACAGGATAATTCACCCCTCCACTTT. Translating it yields CATRRGQDNSPLHF.